This paragraph covers one T cell receptor beta chain sequence. Membership in each cohort depended on participant-reported clinical history. Each recovered donor of Cohort 3 presented with two negative PCRs, clearance, or symptom resolution. Trimming pared 0 bases from V and 4 bases from J, leaving 7 bases between. The CDR3 runs to 14 residues. Germline values: CDR1 MGHDK, CDR2 SYGVNS. These data come from a study of blood T cell repertoires in COVID-19. About the study: Nucleic acid was either cDNA or gDNA, and it came from T cells, B-cell-depleted T cells, or PBMCs.

Original data processing: Amplification of reference gene primers provided the estimated nucleated cell counts. TCRdb keeps only in-frame clones here, not all; method: immunoSEQ multiplex PCR. V and J calls and clone size are those listed in that table; D and trimming were worked out from the DNA. In the table there are some 380,000 clones, approximately 89% of which are singletons. The V gene is TRBV25-1, the J gene TRBJ2-1; the D gene is possibly TRBD2 (6 bases). The sequencing input was PBMCs or T cells enriched from blood (not recorded which). The TCR comes from a man younger than 40 who had recovered from COVID-19. The CDR3 DNA sequence: TGTGCCAGCAGTGAATACGGAGGGTACAATGAGCAGTTCTTC. It yields the protein CASSEYGGYNEQFF.